The 18 T cell receptor beta chains in this list originate from one sample, sequenced in a study of cytomegalovirus exposure and HLA in healthy donors. The study ran its PCR with 60 Vbeta and 13 Jbeta primers. Using immunoSEQ multiplex PCR, the repertoire was profiled, and TCRdb retains in-frame clones only, with some absent. The data show more than 200,000 clones, 83% seen once. The source material was PBMCs. The origin of the receptors is a girl aged 5-17 years in good health and CMV-seronegative.

This rearrangement joins TRBV6-6 to TRBJ1-5, with D perhaps matching TRBD1 (5 bases). Germline V CDR1 and CDR2: MNHNY, SVGAGI (reference sequence). CDR3 length equals 13 residues. The V and J ends lost 7 bases and 1 base respectively, with 8 bases between them. CDR3 coding DNA: TGTGCCAGCAATCGACAGAGCAATCAGCCCCAGCATTTT. As protein: CASNRQSNQPQHF.

The chain recombines TRBV27 with TRBJ2-6, with TRBD1 matching 7 bases. The CDR3 contains 14 residues. Per germline, CDR1 MNHEY and CDR2 SMNVEV (reference sequence). Losses at the gene ends were 9 bases for V and 3 bases for J; bases not matched to a gene: 5. Written as DNA, the CDR3 is TGTGCCAGTAAGGACAGGTTTGGGGCCAACGTCCTGACTTTC. This codes for CASKDRFGANVLTF.

This chain connects TRBV7-9 to TRBJ2-7; 8 bases map to TRBD2. The V and J ends lost 5 bases and 2 bases, in that order; junction bases with no gene match: 8. This CDR3 has 15 residues. Germline CDR1 reads SEHNR; CDR2 reads FQNEAQ (reference sequence). CDR3 bases: TGTGCCAGCAGCAAGTCCAGCGGGAGAACCTACGAGCAGTACTTC. Amino acids: CASSKSSGRTYEQYF.

The V call is TRBV28, the J call TRBJ1-4, with unresolved D. Trimming pared 3 bases from V and 6 bases from J, leaving 14 bases between. Germline CDR1 MDHEN, CDR2 SYDVKM. The CDR3 loop spans 15 amino acids. The CDR3 DNA reads TGTGCCAGCAGTTTTTCCCCCCGTATAGATGAAAAACTGTTTTTT. It codes for CASSFSPRIDEKLFF.

The chain joins TRBV28 to TRBJ2-1; TRBD1 matches 9 bases. The J segment lost 4 bases and the V segment lost 5 bases, leaving 6 bases of the junction unmatched. Germline loops: CDR1 MDHEN, CDR2 SYDVKM. CDR3 length: 15 residues. The CDR3 loop is CASSLTGTGYNEQFF. The CDR3 DNA reads as TGTGCCAGCAGTCTAACCGGGACAGGGTACAATGAGCAGTTCTTC.

Of note for this clone: A read error may produce the germline difference seen at one junction end. The rearrangement links TRBV7-9 to TRBJ1-1, with D unclear. Germline loops: CDR1 SEHNR, CDR2 FQNEAQ (reference sequence). The CDR3 loop spans 11 amino acids. This chain's CDR3 is CSSSSTIEAFF. DNA of the CDR3: TGTTCCAGCAGCTCCACTATAGAAGCTTTCTTT.

This clone appeared once. The chain has TRBV29-1 and TRBJ1-1; 7 bases line up with TRBD1. V lost 4 bases and J lost 5; bases outside the gene matches: 10. The CDR3 is 14 residues long. Germline V gene sequence: CDR1 SQVTM, CDR2 ANQGSEA. CDR3 DNA: TGCAGCGTTGCCTCGGGACAGTTTATTACTGAAGCTTTCTTT. It translates to CSVASGQFITEAFF.

The chain has TRBV7-9 and TRBJ1-5; D might be TRBD1 (5 bases). The CDR3 sequence is 19 residues long. Germline CDR1 SEHNR, CDR2 FQNEAQ (reference sequence). The ends were cut back, 2 bases at V and 0 bases at J, with 20 bases in the middle. CDR3 nucleotide sequence: TGTGCCAGCAGCTTATTCATTCGGGCAGGGTTCTATAGCAATCAGCCCCAGCATTTT. It codes for CASSLFIRAGFYSNQPQHF.

The V and J genes are TRBV6-5 and TRBJ1-1; tentative D call: TRBD1 (6 bases). This CDR3 spans 13 amino acids. V was pared by 5 bases and J by 4 bases, with 11 bases between. Per the germline V gene, CDR1 is MNHEY and CDR2 is SVGAGI. CDR3: CASSEQGVTEAFF. CDR3 nucleotide sequence: TGTGCCAGCAGTGAACAGGGAGTCACTGAAGCTTTCTTT.

The chain couples TRBV7-9 to TRBJ2-7; 14 bases are shared with TRBD2. The junction had 3 bases not matched to a gene; V was cut back by 5 bases and J by 0 bases. The CDR3 covers 16 residues. Germline values: CDR1 SEHNR, CDR2 FQNEAQ (reference sequence). The CDR3 DNA is TGTGCCAGCAGCCTGGGACTAGCGGGGGACTCCTACGAGCAGTACTTC. This codes for CASSLGLAGDSYEQYF.

This clone has more than one count but fewer than ten. V usage is TRBV6-5 and J usage is TRBJ2-2; 10 nucleotides agree with TRBD1. Trimming at V came to 0 bases and at J to 4 bases, leaving 2 bases not matched to a gene. Germline V gene lookup returns CDR1 MNHEY and CDR2 SVGAGI. This CDR3 is built from 16 residues. The DNA of the CDR3 is TGTGCCAGCAGTTACTCGTGGACAGGGGGCACCGGGGAGCTGTTTTTT. It encodes CASSYSWTGGTGELFF.

This chain joins TRBV9 and TRBJ2-2; D is possibly TRBD2 (6 bases). Germline loops: CDR1 SGDLS, CDR2 YYNGEE. This CDR3 region has 14 residues. V was pared by 3 bases and J by 10 bases, with 16 bases between. DNA of the CDR3: TGTGCCAGCAGCGCCCCGAACGGGGGTGAGGAGCTGTTTTTT. Amino acids: CASSAPNGGEELFF.

The gene calls are TRBV7-8 and TRBJ2-3; D might be TRBD1 (6 bases). In germline, CDR1 is SGHVS, CDR2 FQNEAQ. Trimming left V 5 bases short and J 5 bases short, with 11 bases between. This CDR3 contains 13 residues. CDR3 sequence (DNA): TGTGCCAGCAGCGCGGACAGACTAGATACGCAGTATTTT. Its protein product is CASSADRLDTQYF. The full variable domain, its missing parts supplied by reference TRBV7-8 and TRBJ2-3, is GAGVSQSPRYKVAKRGQDVALRCDPISGHVSLFWYQQALGQGPEFLTYFQNEAQLDKSGLPSDRFFAERPEGSVSTLKIQRTQQEDSAVYLCASSADRLDTQYFGPGTRLTVL.

The chain combines TRBV5-4 with TRBJ2-7; the D gene is possibly TRBD1 (6 bases). This CDR3 spans 14 amino acids. Trimming removed 2 bases at V and 6 bases at J, with 15 bases between. Germline V gene data show CDR1 as SGHNT and CDR2 as YYREEE (reference sequence). Here the CDR3 reads CASSFYAGVGEQYF. In nucleotides, the CDR3 is TGTGCCAGCAGCTTTTATGCAGGGGTGGGCGAGCAGTACTTC. Using reference TRBV5-4 and TRBJ2-7 for the parts outside the CDR3, the full variable domain is ETGVTQSPTHLIKTRGQQVTLRCSSQSGHNTVSWYQQALGQGPQFIFQYYREEENGRGNFPPRFSGLQFPNYSSELNVNALELDDSALYLCASSFYAGVGEQYFGPGTRLTVT.

In its sample, this clone was seen a few times. The chain employs TRBV6-1 and TRBJ2-7; tentatively, D is TRBD2 (5 bases). CDR3 size: 17 residues. Trimming pared 0 bases from V and 5 bases from J, leaving 20 bases between. Germline loops: CDR1 MNHNS, CDR2 SASEGT. CDR3: CASSEAQLVPLLNEQYF. The CDR3 coding sequence is TGTGCCAGCAGTGAAGCGCAACTAGTGCCCCTTCTAAACGAGCAGTACTTC.

This clone occurred once. This chain uses TRBV28 with TRBJ1-2; 8 nucleotides match TRBD1. Germline CDR1 reads MDHEN; CDR2 reads SYDVKM. The CDR3 length is 14 residues. The junction had 2 bases not matched to a gene; V was cut back by 1 base and J by 4 bases. CDR3 protein: CASSLSGQGYGYTF. The CDR3 bases are TGTGCCAGCAGTTTATCCGGACAGGGCTATGGCTACACCTTC.

V usage is TRBV18 and J usage is TRBJ1-1; a weak D match, TRBD1 (5 bases). This CDR3 spans 15 amino acids. The ends were cut back, 5 bases at V and 3 bases at J, with 16 bases in the middle. In germline, CDR1 is KGHSH, CDR2 LQKENI. The CDR3 DNA sequence: TGTGCCAGCTCAGCTAGAACAGGCTGGGACACTGAAGCTTTCTTT. This sequence encodes CASSARTGWDTEAFF. Drawing the rest from reference TRBV18 and TRBJ1-1, the complete variable domain is NAGVMQNPRHLVRRRGQEARLRCSPMKGHSHVYWYRQLPEEGLKFMVYLQKENIIDESGMPKERFSAEFPKEGPSILRIQQVVRGDSAAYFCASSARTGWDTEAFFGQGTRLTVV.

The sample holds a few counts of this clone. This chain uses TRBV5-8 with TRBJ1-2; D remains ambiguous. V was cut by 1 base and J by 8 bases, with 15 bases left in between. Germline assignment: CDR1 SGHTS and CDR2 YDEGEE. The CDR3 covers 14 residues. In DNA, the CDR3 is TGTGCCAGCAGCTTGACCGGACCATCGGGGGGCTACACCTTC. Residues: CASSLTGPSGGYTF.